These 5 T cell receptor beta chains came from one sample sequenced in a study of T cell clonality in common variable immunodeficiency (dated by TCRdb to 2015 to 2017). Study-wide conclusions, independent of this receptor: CVID TCRbeta sequences were reported to have fewer deletions and N-nucleotide insertions and to lack highly modified clones with 13 or more V deletions.

Libraries were made using the immunoSEQ multiplex PCR assay. TCRdb's version of the immuneACCESS table is confined to in-frame rearrangements and falls short of the full clone set. An unresolved V gene accounts for under half of the shortfall where checked; the remainder is of unknown origin. With roughly 39,000 clones recorded, this sample contains no clone counted only once. The top ten clonotypes cover under 6.5% of the sample. For these receptors, no antigen is known. The sequencing input was peripheral blood mononuclear cells. These receptors were collected from a human donor with common variable immunodeficiency.

Comment on this clone: The read is 3 residues too short to cover the CDR3 end, so that end is filled in from the germline J gene. This chain uses TRBV5-1 with TRBJ1-3; 8 bases are shared with TRBD1. The CDR3 is 18 residues long. The V gene end was trimmed by 0 bases and the J gene end by 0 bases; junction bases not matched to a gene: 8. Germline V gene lookup returns CDR1 SGHRS and CDR2 YFSETQ. The CDR3 is CASSLAQGQALSGNTIYF. The sequenced CDR3 bases are TGCGCCAGCAGCTTGGCGCAGGGACAGGCGCTCTCTGGAAACACC.

This clone was counted at least ten times. The read ends 3 residues early relative to the CDR3; the germline J gene fills the gap. The rearrangement joins TRBV10-3 to TRBJ1-5; D possibly corresponds to TRBD1 (6 bases). The length of the CDR3 is 13 residues. Trimming stripped 4 bases from V and 7 bases from J, with 11 bases between. The V gene's germline CDR1 is ENHRY and CDR2 SYGVKD. The CDR3 protein is CAISGGLGQPQHF. CDR3 DNA (partial): TGTGCCATCAGTGGGGGGCTTGGGCAGCCC.

This clone was detected many times. CDR3 residues: CASSIAGLAGGEQYF. CDR3 DNA, as far as it was read: TGTGCCAGTAGTATAGCCGGGCTAGCAGGTGGCGAG. The chain carries TRBV19 and TRBJ2-7; D possibly corresponds to TRBD2 (5 bases). The observed sequence ends 3 residues before the CDR3 terminus, with the missing tail filled in from the germline J gene. CDR1 LNHDA and CDR2 SQIVND come from the germline V gene (reference sequence). Trimming took off 1 base at V and 6 bases at J, with 16 bases between the two ends. The CDR3 loop spans 15 amino acids.

Concerning this clone: The read halts 3 residues ahead of the CDR3 end, with the missing end drawn from the germline J gene. The genes are TRBV19 and TRBJ2-7; no clear D gene. V was clipped by 2 bases and J by 3 bases, with 11 bases between them. The CDR3 has 14 amino acids. CDR1 is LNHDA, CDR2 SQIVND, per germline (reference sequence). The sequenced CDR3 bases are TGTGCCAGTAGTATAAGTTCTCGCGACTACGAG. It codes for CASSISSRDYE. The entire CDR3 sequence reads CASSISSRDYEQYF.

Ten or more counts support this clone. The sequenced fragment ends 3 residues before the CDR3 boundary, so the rest is inferred from the germline J gene. The V call is TRBV19, the J call TRBJ2-3, with TRBD2 as a possible D gene (6 bases). V lost 3 bases to trimming and J lost 0 bases, with 19 bases between them. CDR3 length: 18 residues. Germline lookup yields CDR1 LNHDA and CDR2 SQIVND (reference sequence). The CDR3 region is CASSIGPSATRSTDTQYF. Incomplete CDR3 DNA: TGTGCCAGTAGTATCGGCCCTAGCGCCACAAGAAGCACAGATACG.